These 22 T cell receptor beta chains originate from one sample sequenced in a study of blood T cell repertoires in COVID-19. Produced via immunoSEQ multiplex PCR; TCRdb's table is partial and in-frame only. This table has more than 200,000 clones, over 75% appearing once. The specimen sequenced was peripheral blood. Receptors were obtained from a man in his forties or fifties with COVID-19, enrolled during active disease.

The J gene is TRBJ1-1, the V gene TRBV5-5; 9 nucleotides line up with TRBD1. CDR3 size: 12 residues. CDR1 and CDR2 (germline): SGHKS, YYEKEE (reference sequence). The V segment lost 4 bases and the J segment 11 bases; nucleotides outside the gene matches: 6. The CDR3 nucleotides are TGTGCCAGCAGCGTGGGACAGGGTAGGGCTTTCTTT. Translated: CASSVGQGRAFF. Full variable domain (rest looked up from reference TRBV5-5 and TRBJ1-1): DAGVTQSPTHLIKTRGQQVTLRCSPISGHKSVSWYQQVLGQGPQFIFQYYEKEERGRGNFPDRFSARQFPNYSSELNVNALLLGDSALYLCASSVGQGRAFFGQGTRLTVV.

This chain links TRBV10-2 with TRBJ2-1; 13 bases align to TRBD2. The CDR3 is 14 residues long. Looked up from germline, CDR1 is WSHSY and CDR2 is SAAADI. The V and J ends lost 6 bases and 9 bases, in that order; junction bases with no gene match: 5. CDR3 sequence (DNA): TGCGCCAGCAGCGGACTAGCGGGAGAGGGTGAGCAGTTCTTC. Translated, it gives CASSGLAGEGEQFF.

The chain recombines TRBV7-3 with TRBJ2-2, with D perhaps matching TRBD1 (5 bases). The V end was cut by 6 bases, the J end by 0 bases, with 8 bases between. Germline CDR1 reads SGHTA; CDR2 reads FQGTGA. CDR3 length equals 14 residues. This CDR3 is CASRPGPNTGELFF. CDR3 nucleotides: TGTGCCAGCAGGCCAGGGCCGAACACCGGGGAGCTGTTTTTT.

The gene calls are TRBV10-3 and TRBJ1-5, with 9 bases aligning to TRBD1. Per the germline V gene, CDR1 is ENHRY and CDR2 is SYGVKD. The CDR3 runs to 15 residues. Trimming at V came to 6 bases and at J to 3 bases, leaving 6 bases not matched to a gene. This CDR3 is CAISRDRAINQPQHF. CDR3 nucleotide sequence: TGTGCCATCAGCCGGGACAGGGCGATCAATCAGCCCCAGCATTTT.

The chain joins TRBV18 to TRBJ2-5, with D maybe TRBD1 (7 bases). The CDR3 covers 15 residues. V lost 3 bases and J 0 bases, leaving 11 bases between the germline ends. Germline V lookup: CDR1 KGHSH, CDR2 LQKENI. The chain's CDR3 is CASSPEGQYQETQYF. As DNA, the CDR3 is TGTGCCAGCTCACCGGAGGGACAGTACCAAGAGACCCAGTACTTC.

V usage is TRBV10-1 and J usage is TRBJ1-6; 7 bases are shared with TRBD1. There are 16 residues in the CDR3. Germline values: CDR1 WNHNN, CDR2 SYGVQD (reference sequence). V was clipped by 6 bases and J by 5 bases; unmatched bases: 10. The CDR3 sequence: CASSGLDGTDNSPLHF. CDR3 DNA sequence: TGCGCCAGCAGCGGACTGGATGGGACAGATAATTCACCCCTCCACTTT.

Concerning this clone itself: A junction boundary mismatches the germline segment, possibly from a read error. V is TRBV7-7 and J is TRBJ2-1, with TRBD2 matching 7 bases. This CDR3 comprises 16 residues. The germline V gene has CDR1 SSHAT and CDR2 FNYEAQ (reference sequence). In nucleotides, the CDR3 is TGTGCTAGCAGCCCAAGGGACGGGAGGCAGTACAATGAGCAGTTCTTC. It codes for CASSPRDGRQYNEQFF.

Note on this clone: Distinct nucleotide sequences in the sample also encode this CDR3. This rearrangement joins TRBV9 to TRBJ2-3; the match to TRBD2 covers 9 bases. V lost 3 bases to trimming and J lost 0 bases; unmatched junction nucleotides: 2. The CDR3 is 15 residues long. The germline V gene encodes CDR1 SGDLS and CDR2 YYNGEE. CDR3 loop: CASSGTSGSTDTQYF. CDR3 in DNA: TGTGCCAGCAGCGGAACTAGCGGGAGCACAGATACGCAGTATTTT. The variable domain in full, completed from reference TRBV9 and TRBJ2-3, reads DSGVTQTPKHLITATGQRVTLRCSPRSGDLSVYWYQQSLDQGLQFLIQYYNGEERAKGNILERFSAQQFPDLHSELNLSSLELGDSALYFCASSGTSGSTDTQYFGPGTRLTVL.

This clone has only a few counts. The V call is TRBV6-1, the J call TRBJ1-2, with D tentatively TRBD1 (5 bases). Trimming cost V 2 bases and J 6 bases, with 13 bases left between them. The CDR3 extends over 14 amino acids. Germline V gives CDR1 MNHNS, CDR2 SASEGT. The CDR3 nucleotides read TGTGCCAGCAGTGAAATCGGTCAGGGTCATGGCTACACCTTC. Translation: CASSEIGQGHGYTF.

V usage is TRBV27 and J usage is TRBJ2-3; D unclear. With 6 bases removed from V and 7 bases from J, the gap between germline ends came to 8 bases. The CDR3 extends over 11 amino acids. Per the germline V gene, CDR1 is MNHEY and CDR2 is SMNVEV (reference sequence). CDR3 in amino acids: CASSIFNTQYF. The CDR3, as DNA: TGTGCCAGCAGCATTTTCAATACGCAGTATTTT.

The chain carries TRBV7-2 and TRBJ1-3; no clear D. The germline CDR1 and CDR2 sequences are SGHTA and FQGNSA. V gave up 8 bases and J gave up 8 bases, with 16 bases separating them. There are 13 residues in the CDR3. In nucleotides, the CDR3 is TGTGCCAGCGGTCGGGGAGAGGTGCACACCATATATTTT. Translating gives CASGRGEVHTIYF.

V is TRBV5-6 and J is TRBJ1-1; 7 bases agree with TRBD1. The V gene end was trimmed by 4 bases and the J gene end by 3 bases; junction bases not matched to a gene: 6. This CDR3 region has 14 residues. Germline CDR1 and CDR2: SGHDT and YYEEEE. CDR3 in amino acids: CASSLTGPDTEAFF. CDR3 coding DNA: TGTGCCAGCAGCCTGACAGGGCCTGACACTGAAGCTTTCTTT.

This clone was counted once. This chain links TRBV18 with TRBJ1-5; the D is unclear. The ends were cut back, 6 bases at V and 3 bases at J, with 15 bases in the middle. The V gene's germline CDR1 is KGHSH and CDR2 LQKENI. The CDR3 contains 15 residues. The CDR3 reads CASSDQDGDNQPQHF. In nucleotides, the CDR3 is TGTGCCAGCTCGGACCAGGACGGGGACAATCAGCCCCAGCATTTT.

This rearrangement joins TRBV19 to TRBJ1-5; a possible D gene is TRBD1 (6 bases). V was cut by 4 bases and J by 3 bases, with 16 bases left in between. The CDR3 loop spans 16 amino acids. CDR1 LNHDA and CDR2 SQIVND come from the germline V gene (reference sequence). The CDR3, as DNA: TGTGCCAGTAGTACTGCCATTAGGGGGAACAATCAGCCCCAGCATTTT. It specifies CASSTAIRGNNQPQHF.

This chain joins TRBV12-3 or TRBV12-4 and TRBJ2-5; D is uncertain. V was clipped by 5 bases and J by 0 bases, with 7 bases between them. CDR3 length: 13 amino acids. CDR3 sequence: CASSPDYQETQYF. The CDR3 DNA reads TGTGCCAGCAGTCCAGACTACCAAGAGACCCAGTACTTC.

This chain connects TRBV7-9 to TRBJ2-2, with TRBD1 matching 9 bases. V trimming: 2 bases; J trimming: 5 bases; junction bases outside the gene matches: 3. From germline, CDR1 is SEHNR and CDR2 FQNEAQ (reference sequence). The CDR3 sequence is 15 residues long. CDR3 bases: TGTGCCAGCAGCTTACCGGGACAGGGAACCGGGGAGCTGTTTTTT. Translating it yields CASSLPGQGTGELFF.

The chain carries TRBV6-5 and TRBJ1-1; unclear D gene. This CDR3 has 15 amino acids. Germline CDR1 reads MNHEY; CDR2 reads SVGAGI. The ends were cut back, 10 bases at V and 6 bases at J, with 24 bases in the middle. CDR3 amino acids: CATATALMRLAEAFF. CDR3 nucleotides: TGTGCCACCGCGACCGCCCTGATGAGGTTGGCTGAAGCTTTCTTT.

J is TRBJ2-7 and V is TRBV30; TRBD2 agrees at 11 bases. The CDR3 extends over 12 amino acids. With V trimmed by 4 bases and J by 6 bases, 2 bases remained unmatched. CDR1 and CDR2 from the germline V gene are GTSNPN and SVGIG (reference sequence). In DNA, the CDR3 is TGTGCCTGGACTAGCGGGGGGTTCGAGCAGTACTTC. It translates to CAWTSGGFEQYF.

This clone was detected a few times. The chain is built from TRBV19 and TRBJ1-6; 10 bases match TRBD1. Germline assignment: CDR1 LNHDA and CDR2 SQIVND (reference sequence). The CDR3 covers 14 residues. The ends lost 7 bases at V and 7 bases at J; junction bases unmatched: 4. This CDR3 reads CASKPGQGNSPLHF. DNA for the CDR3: TGTGCCAGTAAGCCGGGACAGGGGAATTCACCCCTCCACTTT.

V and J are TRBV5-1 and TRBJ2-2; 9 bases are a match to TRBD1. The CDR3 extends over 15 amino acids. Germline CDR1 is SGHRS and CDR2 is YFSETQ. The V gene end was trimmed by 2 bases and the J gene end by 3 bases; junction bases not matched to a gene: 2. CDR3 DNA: TGCGCCAGCAGCTTCACAGGGGGCGACACCGGGGAGCTGTTTTTT. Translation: CASSFTGGDTGELFF.

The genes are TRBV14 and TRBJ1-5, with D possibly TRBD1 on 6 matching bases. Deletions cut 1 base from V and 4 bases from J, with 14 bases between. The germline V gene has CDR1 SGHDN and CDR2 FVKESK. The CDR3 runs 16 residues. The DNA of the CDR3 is TGTGCCAGCAGCCAAGTTGCAGGGGACAATAATCAGCCCCAGCATTTT. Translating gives CASSQVAGDNNQPQHF.

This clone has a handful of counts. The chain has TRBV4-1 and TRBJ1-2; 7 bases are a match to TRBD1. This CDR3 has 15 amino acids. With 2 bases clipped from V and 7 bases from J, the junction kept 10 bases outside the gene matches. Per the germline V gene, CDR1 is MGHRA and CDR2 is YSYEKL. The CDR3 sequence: CASSQPDREYRGYTF. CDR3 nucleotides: TGCGCCAGCAGCCAACCAGACAGGGAGTATCGTGGCTACACCTTC.